This T cell receptor beta chain was found in a study of response to subunit inactivated influenza vaccine. This clonotype was seen only a few times. Antigen: not known. Study-level findings and limits: Each seasonal influenza vaccination recruits few new T cells, the authors suggested.

J lost 3 bases, V lost 7 bases, and 8 bases had no gene match. CDR3 length: 17 amino acids. Germline values: CDR1 MNHEY, CDR2 SVGEGT. TCRdb re-analysed the RT-PCR reads in MiXCR, keeping a single row per CDR3 protein. Of about 620,000 distinct CDR3 sequences in the sample, 10% to 15% are singletons; the top ten hold 10%. The sequencing here drew on PBMCs from blood, taken on the day of vaccination. This receptor was obtained from a man aged 50 to 59 who received an inactivated influenza vaccine. This chain uses TRBV6-2 or TRBV6-3 with TRBJ2-1, with 14 positions matching TRBD2. DNA for the CDR3: TGTGCCAGCACTGGGACTAGCGGGAGACCGAACTACAATGAGCAGTTCTTC. This codes for CASTGTSGRPNYNEQFF.